This T cell receptor beta chain comes out of a study of PD-1 blockade in classical Hodgkin lymphoma. Whole-study findings and limits: After ASCT, patients who started nivolumab under 1 year later were excluded. While CD8+ TCR diversity did not rise significantly by C4D1, CD4+ TCR diversity did.

After autologous stem cell transplantation all patients relapsed, and prior brentuximab vedotin exposure differed between cohorts. Best outcomes ranged across complete response, partial response and progressive disease. CDR3 length equals 16 residues. V lost 2 bases, J lost 3 bases, and 10 bases stayed unmatched. Germline V gene data show CDR1 as GTSNPN and CDR2 as SVGIG (reference sequence). The data were produced by immunoSEQ multiplex PCR, yet TCRdb's version contains in-frame clones alone and is incomplete. This repertoire shows 25,000 or so clones, roughly two thirds found once; its top ten account for more than 15%. Of note for this clone: Its antigen is not known.

The rearrangement links TRBV30 to TRBJ1-5; TRBD1 matches 7 bases. The sequence was obtained from a human donor with classical Hodgkin lymphoma. This material consisted of peripheral blood mononuclear cells (PBMCs), taken at baseline. The CDR3 region has the DNA TGTGCCTGGAGTCGCCAGGGGGAAATCTACAATCAGCCCCAGCATTTT. Its protein is CAWSRQGEIYNQPQHF.